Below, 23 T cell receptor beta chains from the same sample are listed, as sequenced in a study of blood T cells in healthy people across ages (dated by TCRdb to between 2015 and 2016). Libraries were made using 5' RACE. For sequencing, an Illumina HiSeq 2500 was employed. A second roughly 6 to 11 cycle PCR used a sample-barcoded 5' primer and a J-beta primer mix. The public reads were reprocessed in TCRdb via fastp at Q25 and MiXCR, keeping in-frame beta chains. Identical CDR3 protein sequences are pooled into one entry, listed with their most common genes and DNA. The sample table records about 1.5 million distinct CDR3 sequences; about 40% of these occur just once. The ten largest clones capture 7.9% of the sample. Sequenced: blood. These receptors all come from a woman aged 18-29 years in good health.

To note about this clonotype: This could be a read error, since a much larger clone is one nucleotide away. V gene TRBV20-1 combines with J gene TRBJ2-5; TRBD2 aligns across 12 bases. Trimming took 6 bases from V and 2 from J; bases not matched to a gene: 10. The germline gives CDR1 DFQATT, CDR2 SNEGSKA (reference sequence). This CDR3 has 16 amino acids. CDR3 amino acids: CSAPRLAGELQETQYF. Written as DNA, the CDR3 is TGCAGTGCCCCCAGACTAGCGGGAGAGCTTCAAGAGACCCAGTACTTC.

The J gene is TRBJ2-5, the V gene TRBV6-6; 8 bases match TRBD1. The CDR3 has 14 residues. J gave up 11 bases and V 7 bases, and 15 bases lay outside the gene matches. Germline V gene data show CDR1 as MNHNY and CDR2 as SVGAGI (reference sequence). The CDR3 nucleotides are TGTGCCAGCAATGCGGGACAGGAGGGGAATGAGCAGTACTTC. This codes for CASNAGQEGNEQYF.

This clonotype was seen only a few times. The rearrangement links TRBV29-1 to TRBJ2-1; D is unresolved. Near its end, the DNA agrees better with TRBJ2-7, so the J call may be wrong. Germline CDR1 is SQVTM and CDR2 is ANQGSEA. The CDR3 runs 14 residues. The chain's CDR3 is CSVEQDGPYNEQYF. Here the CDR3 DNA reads TGCAGCGTTGAACAGGACGGCCCCTACAATGAGCAGTACTTC.

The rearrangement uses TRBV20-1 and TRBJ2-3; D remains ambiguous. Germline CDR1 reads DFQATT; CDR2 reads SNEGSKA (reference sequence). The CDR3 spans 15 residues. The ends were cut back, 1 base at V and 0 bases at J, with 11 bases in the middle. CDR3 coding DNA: TGCAGTGCTAGAGGGTCGCAGGAGAGCACAGATACGCAGTATTTT. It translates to CSARGSQESTDTQYF.

The CDR3 coding sequence is TGTGCCAGCAGCCCTGATTCTCCTAGCTCCTACAATGAGCAGTTCTTC. This gives the protein CASSPDSPSSYNEQFF. The V and J genes are TRBV7-9 and TRBJ2-1; unclear D gene. Trimming took off 5 bases at V and 0 bases at J, with 14 bases between the two ends. Germline V CDR1 and CDR2: SEHNR, FQNEAQ (reference sequence). This CDR3 is built from 16 residues.

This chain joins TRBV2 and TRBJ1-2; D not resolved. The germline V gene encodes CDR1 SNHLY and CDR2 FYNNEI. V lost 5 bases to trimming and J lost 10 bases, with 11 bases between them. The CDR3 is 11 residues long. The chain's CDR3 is CASSLLFVYTF. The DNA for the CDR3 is TGTGCCAGCAGTCTGCTCTTTGTCTACACCTTC.

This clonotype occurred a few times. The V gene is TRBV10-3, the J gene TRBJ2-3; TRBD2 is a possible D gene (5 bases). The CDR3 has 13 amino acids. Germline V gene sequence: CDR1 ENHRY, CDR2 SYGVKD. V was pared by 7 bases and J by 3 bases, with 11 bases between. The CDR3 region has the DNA TGTGCCATCAACGAGCGGAGAACAGATACGCAGTATTTT. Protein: CAINERRTDTQYF.

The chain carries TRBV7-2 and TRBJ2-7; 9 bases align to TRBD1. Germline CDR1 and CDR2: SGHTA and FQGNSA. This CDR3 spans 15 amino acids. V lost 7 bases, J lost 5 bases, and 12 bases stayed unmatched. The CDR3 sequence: CASNVLGTGTHEQYF. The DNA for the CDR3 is TGTGCCAGCAACGTTCTAGGGACAGGGACTCACGAGCAGTACTTC.

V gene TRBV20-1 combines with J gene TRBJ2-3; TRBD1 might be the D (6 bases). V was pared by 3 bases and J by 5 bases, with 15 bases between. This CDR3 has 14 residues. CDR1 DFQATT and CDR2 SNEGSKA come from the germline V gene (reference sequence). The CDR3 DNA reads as TGCAGTGCTAGTCGGGACACCCTCCAAGATACGCAGTATTTT. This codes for CSASRDTLQDTQYF.

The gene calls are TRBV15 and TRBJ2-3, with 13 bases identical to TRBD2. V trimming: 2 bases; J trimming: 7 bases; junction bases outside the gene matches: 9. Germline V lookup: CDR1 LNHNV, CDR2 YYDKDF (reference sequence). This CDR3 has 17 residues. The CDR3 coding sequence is TGTGCCACCAGCAGACTCCGGACTAGCGGGGGAAGAAATACGCAGTATTTT. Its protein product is CATSRLRTSGGRNTQYF.

The CDR3 region has the DNA TGTGCCAGCAGTGAGCCACGACTAGTAGGAGAGACCCAGTACTTC. Its translation is CASSEPRLVGETQYF. The chain employs TRBV6-2 or TRBV6-3 and TRBJ2-5; maybe TRBD2 (6 bases). V lost 5 bases to trimming and J lost 4 bases, with 17 bases between them. In germline, CDR1 is MNHEY, CDR2 SVGEGT. The CDR3 length is 15 residues.

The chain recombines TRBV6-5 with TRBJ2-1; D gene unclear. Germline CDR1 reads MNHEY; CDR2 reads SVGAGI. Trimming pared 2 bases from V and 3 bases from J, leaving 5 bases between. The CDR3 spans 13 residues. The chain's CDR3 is CASSYGVYNEQFF. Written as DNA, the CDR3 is TGTGCCAGCAGTTACGGGGTCTACAATGAGCAGTTCTTC.

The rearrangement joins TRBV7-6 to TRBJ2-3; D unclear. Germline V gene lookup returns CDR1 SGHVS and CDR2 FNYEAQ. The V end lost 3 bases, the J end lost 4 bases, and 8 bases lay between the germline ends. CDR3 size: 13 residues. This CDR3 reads CASSFSLSDTQYF. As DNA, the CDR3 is TGTGCCAGCAGCTTCTCGCTCTCAGATACGCAGTATTTT.

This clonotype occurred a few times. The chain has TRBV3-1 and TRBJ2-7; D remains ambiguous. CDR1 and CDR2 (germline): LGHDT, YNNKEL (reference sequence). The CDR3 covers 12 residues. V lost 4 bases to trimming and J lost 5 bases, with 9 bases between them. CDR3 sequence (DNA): TGTGCCAGCAGCCGGGGTCGCGACGAGCAGTACTTC. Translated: CASSRGRDEQYF.

The CDR3: CASSEPNTEAFF. CDR3 DNA sequence: TGTGCCAGCAGTGAGCCTAACACTGAAGCTTTCTTT. The V call is TRBV25-1, the J call TRBJ1-1; D is ambiguous. Trimming removed 3 bases from V and 2 bases from J, with 4 bases in between. CDR1 is MGHDK, CDR2 SYGVNS, per germline. The CDR3 is 12 residues long.

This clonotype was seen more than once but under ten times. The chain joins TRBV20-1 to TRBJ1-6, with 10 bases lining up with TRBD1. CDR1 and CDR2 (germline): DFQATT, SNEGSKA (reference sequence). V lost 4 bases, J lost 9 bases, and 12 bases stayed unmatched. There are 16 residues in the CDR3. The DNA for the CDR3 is TGCAGTGCTAACCGGGACAGGGGAGGGAGAGGTTCACCCCTCCACTTT. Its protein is CSANRDRGGRGSPLHF.

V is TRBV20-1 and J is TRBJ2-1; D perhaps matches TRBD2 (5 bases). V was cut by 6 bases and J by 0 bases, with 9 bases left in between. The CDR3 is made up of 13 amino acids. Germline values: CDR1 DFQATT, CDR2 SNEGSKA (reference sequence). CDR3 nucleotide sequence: TGCAGTGCCGTAGCGACCTCCTACAATGAGCAGTTCTTC. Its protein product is CSAVATSYNEQFF.

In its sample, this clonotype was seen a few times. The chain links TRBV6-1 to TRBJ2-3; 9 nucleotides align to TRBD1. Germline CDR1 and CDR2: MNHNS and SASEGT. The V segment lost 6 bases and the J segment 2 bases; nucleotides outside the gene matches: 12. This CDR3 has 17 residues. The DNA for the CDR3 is TGTGCCAGCAGCTTGCCCCGACAGGGGGGTAACACAGATACGCAGTATTTT. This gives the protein CASSLPRQGGNTDTQYF.

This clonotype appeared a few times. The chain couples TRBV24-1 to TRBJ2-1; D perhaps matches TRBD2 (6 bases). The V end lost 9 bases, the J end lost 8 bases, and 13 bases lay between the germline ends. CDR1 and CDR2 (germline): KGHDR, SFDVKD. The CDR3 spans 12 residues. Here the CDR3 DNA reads TGTGCCACCGGCGGGGTTTCGGATGAGCAGTTCTTC. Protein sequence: CATGGVSDEQFF.

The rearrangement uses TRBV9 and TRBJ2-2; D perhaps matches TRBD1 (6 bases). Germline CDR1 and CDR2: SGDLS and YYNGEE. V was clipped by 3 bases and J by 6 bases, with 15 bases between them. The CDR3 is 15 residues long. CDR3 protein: CASSARTGHAGELFF. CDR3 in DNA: TGTGCCAGCAGCGCCCGTACAGGGCACGCCGGGGAGCTGTTTTTT.

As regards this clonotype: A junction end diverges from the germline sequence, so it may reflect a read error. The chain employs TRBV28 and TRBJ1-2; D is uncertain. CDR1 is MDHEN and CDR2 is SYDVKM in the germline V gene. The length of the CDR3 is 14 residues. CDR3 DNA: TGTGTCAGCAGTCCTGCCGCGGGAAGGGATGGCTACACCTTC. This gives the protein CVSSPAAGRDGYTF.

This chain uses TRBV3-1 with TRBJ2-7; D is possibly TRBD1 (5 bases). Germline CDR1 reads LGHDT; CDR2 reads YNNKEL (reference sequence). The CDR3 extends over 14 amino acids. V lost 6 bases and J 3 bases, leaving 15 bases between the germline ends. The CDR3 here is CASRGTTGRYEQYF. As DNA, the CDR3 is TGTGCCAGCAGGGGAACTACAGGACGCTACGAGCAGTACTTC.

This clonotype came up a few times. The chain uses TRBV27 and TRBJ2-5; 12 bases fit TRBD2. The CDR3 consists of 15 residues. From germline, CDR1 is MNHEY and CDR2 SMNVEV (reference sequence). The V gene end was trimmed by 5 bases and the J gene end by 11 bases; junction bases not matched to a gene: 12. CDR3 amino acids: CASSRLAGAYNEQYF. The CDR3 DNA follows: TGTGCCAGCAGTCGACTAGCGGGAGCGTACAATGAGCAGTACTTC.